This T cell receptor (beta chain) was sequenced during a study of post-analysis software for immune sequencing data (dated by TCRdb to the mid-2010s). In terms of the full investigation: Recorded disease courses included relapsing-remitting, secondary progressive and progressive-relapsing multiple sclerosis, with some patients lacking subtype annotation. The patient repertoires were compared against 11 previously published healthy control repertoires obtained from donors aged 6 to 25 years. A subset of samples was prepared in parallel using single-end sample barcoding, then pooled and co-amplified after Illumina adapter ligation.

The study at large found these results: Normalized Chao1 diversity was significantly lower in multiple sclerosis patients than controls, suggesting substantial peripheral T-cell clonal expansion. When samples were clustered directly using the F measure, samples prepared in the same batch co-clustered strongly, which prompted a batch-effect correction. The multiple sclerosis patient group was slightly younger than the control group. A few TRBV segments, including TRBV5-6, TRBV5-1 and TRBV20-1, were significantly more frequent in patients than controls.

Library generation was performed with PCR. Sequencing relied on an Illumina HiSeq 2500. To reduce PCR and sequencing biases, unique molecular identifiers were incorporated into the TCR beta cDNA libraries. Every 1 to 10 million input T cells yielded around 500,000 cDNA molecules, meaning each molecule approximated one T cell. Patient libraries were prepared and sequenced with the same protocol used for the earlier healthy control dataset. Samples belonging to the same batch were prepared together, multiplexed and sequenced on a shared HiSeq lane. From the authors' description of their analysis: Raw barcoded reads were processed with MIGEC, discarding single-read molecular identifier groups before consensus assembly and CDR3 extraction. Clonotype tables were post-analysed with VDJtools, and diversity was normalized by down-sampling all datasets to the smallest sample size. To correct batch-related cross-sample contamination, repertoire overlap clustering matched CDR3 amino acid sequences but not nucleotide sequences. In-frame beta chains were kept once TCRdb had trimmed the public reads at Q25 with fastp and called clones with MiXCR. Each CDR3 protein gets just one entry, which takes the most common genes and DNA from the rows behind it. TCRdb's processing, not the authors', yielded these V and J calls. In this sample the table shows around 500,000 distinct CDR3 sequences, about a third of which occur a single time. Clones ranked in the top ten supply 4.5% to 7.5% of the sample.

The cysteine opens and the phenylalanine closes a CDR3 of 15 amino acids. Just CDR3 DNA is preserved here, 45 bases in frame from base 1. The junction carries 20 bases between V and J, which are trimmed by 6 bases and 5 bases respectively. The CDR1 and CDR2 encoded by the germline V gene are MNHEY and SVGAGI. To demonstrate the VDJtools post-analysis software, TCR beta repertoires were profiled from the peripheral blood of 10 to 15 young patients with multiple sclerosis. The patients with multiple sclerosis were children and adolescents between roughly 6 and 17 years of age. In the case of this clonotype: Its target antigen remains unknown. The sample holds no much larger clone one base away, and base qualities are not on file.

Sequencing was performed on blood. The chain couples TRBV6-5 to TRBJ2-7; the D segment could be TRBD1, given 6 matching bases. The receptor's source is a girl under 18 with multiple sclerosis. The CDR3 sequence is CASSRGGQGLNEQYF. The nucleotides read TGTGCCAGCAGCCGCGGCGGGCAGGGGTTAAACGAGCAGTACTTC.